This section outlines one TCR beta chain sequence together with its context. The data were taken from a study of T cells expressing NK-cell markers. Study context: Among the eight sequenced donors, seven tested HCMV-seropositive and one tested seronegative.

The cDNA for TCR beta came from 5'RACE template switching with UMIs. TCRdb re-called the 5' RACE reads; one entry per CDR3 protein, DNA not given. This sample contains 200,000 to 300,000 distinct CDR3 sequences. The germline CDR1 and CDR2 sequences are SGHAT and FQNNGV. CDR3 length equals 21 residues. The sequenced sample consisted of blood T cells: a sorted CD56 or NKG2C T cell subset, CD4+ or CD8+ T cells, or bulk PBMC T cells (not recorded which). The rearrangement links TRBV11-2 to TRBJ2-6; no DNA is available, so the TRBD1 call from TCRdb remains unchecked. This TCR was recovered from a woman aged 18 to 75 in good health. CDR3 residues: CASSLVPGRLKNNSGANVLTF.